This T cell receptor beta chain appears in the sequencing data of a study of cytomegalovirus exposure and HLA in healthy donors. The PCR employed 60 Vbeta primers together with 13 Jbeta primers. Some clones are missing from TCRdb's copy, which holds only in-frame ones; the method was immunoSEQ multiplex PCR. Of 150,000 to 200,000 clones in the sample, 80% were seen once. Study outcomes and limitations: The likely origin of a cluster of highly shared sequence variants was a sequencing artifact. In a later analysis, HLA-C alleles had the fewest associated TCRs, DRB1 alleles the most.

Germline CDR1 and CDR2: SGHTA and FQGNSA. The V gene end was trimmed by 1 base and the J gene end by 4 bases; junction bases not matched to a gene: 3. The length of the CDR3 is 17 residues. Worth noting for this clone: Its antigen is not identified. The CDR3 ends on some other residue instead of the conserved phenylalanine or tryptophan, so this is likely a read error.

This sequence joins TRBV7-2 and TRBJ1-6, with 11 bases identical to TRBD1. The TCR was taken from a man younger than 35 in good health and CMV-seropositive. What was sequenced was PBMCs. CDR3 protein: CASSLGGTGGYNSPLHL. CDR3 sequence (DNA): TGTGCCAGCAGCTTAGGGGGGACAGGGGGATATAATTCACCCCTCCACCTT.